This T cell receptor beta chain was recorded in a study of cytomegalovirus exposure and HLA in healthy donors. The study's findings and limits: A missense variant in DCLRE1C was later tied to TCR beta V- and J-gene trimming. Listed as cytomegalovirus-associated were 164 TCR beta chains.

The germline V gene has CDR1 LNHDA and CDR2 SQIVND (reference sequence). V was pared by 6 bases and J by 5 bases, with 9 bases of the junction left unmatched. The CDR3 is 15 amino acids. This clone was recorded only once. Its antigen is not identified. The study ran its PCR with 60 Vbeta and 13 Jbeta primers. Method: immunoSEQ multiplex PCR; TCRdb's copy keeps in-frame clones and lacks some. The sample yields some 180,000 clones, around 77% seen once. Sequencing was carried out using PBMCs. The chain recombines TRBV19 with TRBJ1-5, with 8 positions matching TRBD1. The receptor comes from a woman aged 25-40 years in good health and CMV-seronegative. The CDR3 is CASRKDREFDQPQHF. CDR3 DNA sequence: TGTGCCAGTAGGAAGGACAGGGAATTTGATCAGCCCCAGCATTTT.